The clone carrying this TCR beta chain was picked up many times. Its antigen is undetermined. Relative to the germline gene, one junction end is altered; a read error may explain this. The sample originates from a study of T cells in Graves' hyperthyroidism and ophthalmopathy. Study-level points and caveats: Most thyroid clonotypes with frequency above 0.001 were detected in blood. Median prediction lead before ophthalmopathy onset was 5 to 7 months with the model. From stable hyperthyroidism, ophthalmopathy was set apart by a 13 V-J model.

Germline values: CDR1 MDHEN, CDR2 SYDVKM. The CDR3 length is 12 residues. There were TCR beta CDR3 regions amplified from RNA transcripts. The primer set for the first-round RT-PCR of the TCR CDR3 was HTBI. TCRdb re-derived calls from the multiplex PCR reads in MiXCR, one entry per CDR3 protein. The repertoire has roughly 500,000 distinct CDR3 sequences, around a quarter of them found once; the top ten carry over 9%. Diagnoses rested on clinical symptoms, serum thyroxine and TRAb, thyroid ultrasound and orbital computed tomography. This clonotype was obtained from a woman aged 25 to 39 with Graves' ophthalmopathy. Sequencing used blood. V usage is TRBV28 and J usage is TRBJ1-2; D gene unclear. CDR3 residues: CASSFPDAGYAF. Here the CDR3 DNA reads TGTGCCAGCAGTTTTCCCGACGCGGGCTACGCCTTC.